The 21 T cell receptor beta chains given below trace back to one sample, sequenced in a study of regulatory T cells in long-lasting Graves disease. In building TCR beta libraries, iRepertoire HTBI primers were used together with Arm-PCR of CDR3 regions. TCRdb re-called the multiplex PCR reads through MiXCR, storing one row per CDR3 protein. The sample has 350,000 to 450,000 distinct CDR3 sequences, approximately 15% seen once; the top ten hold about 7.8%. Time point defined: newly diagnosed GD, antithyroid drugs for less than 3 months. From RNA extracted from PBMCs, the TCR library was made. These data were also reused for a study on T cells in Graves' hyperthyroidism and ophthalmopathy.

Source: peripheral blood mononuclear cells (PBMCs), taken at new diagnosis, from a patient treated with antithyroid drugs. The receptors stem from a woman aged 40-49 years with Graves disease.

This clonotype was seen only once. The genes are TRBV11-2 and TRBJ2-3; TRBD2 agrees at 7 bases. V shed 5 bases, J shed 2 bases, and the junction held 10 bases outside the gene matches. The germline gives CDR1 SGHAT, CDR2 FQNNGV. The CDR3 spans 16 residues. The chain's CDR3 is CASSPTPGGLTDTQYF. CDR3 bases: TGTGCCAGCAGCCCAACCCCGGGAGGCCTCACAGATACGCAGTATTTT.

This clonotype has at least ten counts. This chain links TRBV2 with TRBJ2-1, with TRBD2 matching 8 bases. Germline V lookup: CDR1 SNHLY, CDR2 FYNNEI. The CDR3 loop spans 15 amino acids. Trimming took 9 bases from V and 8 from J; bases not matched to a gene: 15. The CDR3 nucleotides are TGTGCCAGAACTAATTCCGGGACTAGAGTCTATGAGCAGTTCTTC. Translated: CARTNSGTRVYEQFF.

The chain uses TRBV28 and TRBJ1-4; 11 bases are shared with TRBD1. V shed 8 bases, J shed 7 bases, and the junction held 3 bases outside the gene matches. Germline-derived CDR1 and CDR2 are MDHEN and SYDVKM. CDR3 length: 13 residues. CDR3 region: CASLGTGGEKLFF. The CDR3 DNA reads TGTGCCAGCCTAGGGACAGGGGGTGAAAAACTGTTTTTT.

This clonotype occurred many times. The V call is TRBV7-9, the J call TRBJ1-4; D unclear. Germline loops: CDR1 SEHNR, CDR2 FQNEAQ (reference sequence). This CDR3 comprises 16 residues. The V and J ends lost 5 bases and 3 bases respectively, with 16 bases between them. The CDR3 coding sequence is TGTGCCAGCAGCGCCTATAAGGGTTCAGCTAATGAAAAACTGTTTTTT. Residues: CASSAYKGSANEKLFF.

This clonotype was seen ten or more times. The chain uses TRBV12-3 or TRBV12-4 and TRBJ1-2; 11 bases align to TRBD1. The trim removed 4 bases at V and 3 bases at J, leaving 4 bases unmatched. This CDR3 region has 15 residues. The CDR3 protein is CASSSWGQGDYGYTF. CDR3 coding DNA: TGTGCCAGCAGTTCATGGGGACAGGGGGACTATGGCTACACCTTC.

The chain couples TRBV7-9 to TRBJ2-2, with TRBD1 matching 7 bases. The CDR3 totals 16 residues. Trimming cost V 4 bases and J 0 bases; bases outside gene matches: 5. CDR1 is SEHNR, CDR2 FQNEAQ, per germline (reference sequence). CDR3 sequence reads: CASSSRGTANTGELFF. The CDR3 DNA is TGTGCCAGCAGCTCAAGAGGGACAGCGAACACCGGGGAGCTGTTTTTT.

The CDR3 sequence: CASSLWRGSSGNEQFF. Here the CDR3 DNA reads TGTGCCAGCAGTTTATGGAGGGGCTCAAGCGGCAATGAGCAGTTCTTC. The chain couples TRBV28 to TRBJ2-1, with D possibly called TRBD1 or TRBD2 (5 bases each). CDR1 is MDHEN and CDR2 is SYDVKM in the germline V gene. V lost 0 bases to trimming and J lost 6 bases, with 15 bases between them. This CDR3 region has 16 residues.

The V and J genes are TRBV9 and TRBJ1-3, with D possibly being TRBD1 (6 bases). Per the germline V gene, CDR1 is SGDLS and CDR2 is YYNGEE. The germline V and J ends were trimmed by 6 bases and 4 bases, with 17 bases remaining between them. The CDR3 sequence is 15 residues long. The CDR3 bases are TGTGCCAGCACCCGGGGGGCAGGGCAGGGAAACACCATATATTTT. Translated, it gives CASTRGAGQGNTIYF.

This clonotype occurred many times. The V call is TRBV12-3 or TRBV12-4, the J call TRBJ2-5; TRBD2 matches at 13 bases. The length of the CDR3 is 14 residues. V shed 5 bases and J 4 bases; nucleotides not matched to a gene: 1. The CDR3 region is CASSTSGGGETQYF. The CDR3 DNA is TGTGCCAGCAGTACTAGCGGGGGGGGAGAGACCCAGTACTTC.

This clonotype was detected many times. The CDR3 DNA follows: TGTGCCAGCAACCAGGGACTTTCGAACACTGAAGCTTTCTTT. It translates to CASNQGLSNTEAFF. This chain joins TRBV12-3 or TRBV12-4 and TRBJ1-1; the D gene is possibly TRBD1 (5 bases). Trimming shortened V by 7 bases and J by 1 base, and 13 bases separated the two germline ends. The CDR3 has 14 amino acids.

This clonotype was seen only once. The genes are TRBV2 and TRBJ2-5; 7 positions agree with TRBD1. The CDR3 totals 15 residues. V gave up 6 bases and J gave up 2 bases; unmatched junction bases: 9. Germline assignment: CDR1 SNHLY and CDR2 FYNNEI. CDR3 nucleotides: TGTGCCAGCAGAATTCTACGGGACAGTCAAGAGACCCAGTACTTC. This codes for CASRILRDSQETQYF.

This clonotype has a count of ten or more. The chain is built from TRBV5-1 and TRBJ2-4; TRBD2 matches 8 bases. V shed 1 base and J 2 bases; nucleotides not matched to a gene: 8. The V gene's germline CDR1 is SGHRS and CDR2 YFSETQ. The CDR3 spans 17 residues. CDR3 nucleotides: TGCGCCAGCAGCTTGTTCGAGCGGGAGAGGTCCAAAAACATTCAGTACTTC. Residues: CASSLFERERSKNIQYF.

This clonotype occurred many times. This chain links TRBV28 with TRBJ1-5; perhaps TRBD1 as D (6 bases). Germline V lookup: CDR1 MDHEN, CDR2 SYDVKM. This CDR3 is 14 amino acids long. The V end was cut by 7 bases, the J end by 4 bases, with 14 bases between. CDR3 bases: TGTGCCAGCACAAGGGGGGGGCGGAATCAGCCCCAGCATTTT. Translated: CASTRGGRNQPQHF.

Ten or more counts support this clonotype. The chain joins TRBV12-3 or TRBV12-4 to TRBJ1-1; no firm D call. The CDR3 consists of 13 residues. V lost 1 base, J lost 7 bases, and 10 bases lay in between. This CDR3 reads CASSLGSGGEAFF. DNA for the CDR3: TGTGCCAGCAGTTTAGGTTCGGGCGGTGAAGCTTTCTTT.

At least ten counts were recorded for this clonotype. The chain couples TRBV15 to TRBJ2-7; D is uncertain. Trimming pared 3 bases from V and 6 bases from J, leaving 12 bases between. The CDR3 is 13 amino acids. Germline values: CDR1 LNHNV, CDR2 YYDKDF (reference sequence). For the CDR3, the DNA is TGTGCCACCAGCAGGGCTTCTAGAACCGAGCAGTACTTC. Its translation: CATSRASRTEQYF.

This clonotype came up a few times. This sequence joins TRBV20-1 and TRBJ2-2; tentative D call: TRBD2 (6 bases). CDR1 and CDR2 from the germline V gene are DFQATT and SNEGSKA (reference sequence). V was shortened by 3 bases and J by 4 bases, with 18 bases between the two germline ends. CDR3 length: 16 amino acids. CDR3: CSASRLTSSSTGELFF. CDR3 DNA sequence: TGCAGTGCTAGCCGCCTCACTAGCAGCTCCACCGGGGAGCTGTTTTTT.

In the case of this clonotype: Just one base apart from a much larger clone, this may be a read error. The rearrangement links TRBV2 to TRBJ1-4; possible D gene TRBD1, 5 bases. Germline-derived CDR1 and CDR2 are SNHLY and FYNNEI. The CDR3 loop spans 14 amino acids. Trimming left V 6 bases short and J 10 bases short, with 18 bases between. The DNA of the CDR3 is TGTGCCAGCAGGGGCAGGGAGCAGCTTGGAAAACTGTTTTTT. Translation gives CASRGREQLGKLFF. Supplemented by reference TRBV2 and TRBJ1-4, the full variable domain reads EPEVTQTPSHQVTQMGQEVILRCVPISNHLYFYWYRQILGQKVEFLVSFYNNEISEKSEIFDDQFSVERPDGSNFTLKIRSTKLEDSAMYFCASRGREQLGKLFFGSGTQLSVL.

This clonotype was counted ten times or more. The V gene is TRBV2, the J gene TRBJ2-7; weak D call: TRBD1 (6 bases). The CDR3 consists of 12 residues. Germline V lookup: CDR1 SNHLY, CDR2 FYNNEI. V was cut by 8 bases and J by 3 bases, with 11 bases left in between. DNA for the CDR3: TGTGCCAGCCGTAACAGGGACTACGAGCAGTACTTC. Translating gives CASRNRDYEQYF. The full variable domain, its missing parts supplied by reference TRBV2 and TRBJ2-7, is EPEVTQTPSHQVTQMGQEVILRCVPISNHLYFYWYRQILGQKVEFLVSFYNNEISEKSEIFDDQFSVERPDGSNFTLKIRSTKLEDSAMYFCASRNRDYEQYFGPGTRLTVT.

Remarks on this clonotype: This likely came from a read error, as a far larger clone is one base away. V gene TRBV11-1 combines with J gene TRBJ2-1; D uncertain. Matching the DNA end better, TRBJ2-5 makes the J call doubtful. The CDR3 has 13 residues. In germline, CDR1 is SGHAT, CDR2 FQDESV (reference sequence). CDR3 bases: TGTGCCAGCAGGGGTTATGGTACAGAGACCCAGTACTTC. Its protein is CASRGYGTETQYF.

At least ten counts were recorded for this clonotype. Written as DNA, the CDR3 is TGTGCCAGCAGCTCACCGGGACAGGGTATAACTAGTGGCTACACCTTC. Its protein product is CASSSPGQGITSGYTF. V is TRBV11-2 and J is TRBJ1-2; 9 positions agree with TRBD1. V lost 4 bases to trimming and J lost 7 bases; unmatched junction nucleotides: 13. The CDR3 is made up of 16 amino acids. Per the germline V gene, CDR1 is SGHAT and CDR2 is FQNNGV.

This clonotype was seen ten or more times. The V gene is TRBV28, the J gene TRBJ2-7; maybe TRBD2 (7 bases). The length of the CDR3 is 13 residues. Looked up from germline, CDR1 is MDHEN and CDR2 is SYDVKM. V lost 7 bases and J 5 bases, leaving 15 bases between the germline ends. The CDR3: CASTSGGLNEQYF. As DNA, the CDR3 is TGTGCCAGCACTTCGGGGGGCCTAAACGAGCAGTACTTC.